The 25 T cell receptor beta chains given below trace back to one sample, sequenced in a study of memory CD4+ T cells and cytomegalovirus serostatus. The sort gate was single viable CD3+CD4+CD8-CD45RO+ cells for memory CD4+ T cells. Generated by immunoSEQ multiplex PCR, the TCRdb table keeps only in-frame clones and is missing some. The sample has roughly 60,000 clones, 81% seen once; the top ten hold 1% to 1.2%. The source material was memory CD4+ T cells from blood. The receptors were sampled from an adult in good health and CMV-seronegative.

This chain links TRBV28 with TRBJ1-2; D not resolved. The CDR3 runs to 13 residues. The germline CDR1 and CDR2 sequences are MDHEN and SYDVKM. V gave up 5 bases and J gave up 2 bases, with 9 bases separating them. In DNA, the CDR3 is TGTGCCAGCAGTACTATTCGGAACTATGGCTACACCTTC. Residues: CASSTIRNYGYTF.

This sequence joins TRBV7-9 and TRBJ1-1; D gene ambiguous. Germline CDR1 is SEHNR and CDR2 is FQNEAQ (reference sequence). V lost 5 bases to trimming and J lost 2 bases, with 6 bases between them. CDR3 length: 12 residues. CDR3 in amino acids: CASSEQNTEAFF. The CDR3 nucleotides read TGTGCCAGCAGCGAGCAAAACACTGAAGCTTTCTTT.

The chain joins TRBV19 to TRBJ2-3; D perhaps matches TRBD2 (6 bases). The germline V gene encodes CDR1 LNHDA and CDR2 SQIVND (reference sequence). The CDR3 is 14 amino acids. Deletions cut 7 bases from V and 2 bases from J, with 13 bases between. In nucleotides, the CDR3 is TGTGCCAGTATCGGCGGAGGGGACACAGATACGCAGTATTTT. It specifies CASIGGGDTDTQYF.

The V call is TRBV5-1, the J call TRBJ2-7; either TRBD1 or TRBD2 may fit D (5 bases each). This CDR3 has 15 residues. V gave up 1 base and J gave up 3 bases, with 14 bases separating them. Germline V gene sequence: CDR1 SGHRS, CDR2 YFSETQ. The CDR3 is CASSLHPGTLYEQYF. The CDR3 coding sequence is TGCGCCAGCAGCTTGCATCCAGGGACCCTCTACGAGCAGTACTTC. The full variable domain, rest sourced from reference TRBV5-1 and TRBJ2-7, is KAGVTQTPRYLIKTRGQQVTLSCSPISGHRSVSWYQQTPGQGLQFLFEYFSETQRNKGNFPGRFSGRQFSNSRSEMNVSTLELGDSALYLCASSLHPGTLYEQYFGPGTRLTVT.

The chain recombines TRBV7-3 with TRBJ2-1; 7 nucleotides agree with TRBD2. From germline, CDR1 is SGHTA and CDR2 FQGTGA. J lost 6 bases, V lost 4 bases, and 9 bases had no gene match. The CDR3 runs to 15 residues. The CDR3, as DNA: TGTGCCAGCAGCTCGGGACTACTAGGGTCCAATGAGCAGTTCTTC. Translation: CASSSGLLGSNEQFF.

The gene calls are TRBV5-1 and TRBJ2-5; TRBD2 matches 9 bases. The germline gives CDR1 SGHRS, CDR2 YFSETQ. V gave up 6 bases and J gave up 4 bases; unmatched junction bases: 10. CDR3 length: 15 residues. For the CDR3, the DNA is TGCGCCAGCACTCACCAGACTAGCGGTTTAGAGACCCAGTACTTC. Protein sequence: CASTHQTSGLETQYF.

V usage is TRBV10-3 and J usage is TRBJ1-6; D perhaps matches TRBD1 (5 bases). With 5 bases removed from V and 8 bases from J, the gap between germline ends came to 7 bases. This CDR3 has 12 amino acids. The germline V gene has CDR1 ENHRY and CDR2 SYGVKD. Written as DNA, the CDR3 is TGTGCCATCAGTAGCAGGGATTCACCCCTCCACTTT. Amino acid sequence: CAISSRDSPLHF.

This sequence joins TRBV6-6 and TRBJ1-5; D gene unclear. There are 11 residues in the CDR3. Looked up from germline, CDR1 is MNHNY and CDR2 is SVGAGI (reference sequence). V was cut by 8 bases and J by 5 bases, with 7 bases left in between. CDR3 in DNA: TGTGCCAGCTTGAGGGATCAGCCCCAGCATTTT. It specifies CASLRDQPQHF.

CDR3: CASSDQGGTSTDTQYF. CDR3 sequence (DNA): TGTGCCAGCAGTGATCAGGGCGGGACTAGCACAGATACGCAGTATTTT. V and J are TRBV6-1 and TRBJ2-3, with D maybe TRBD2 (6 bases). The CDR3 totals 16 residues. Germline CDR1 MNHNS, CDR2 SASEGT. Trimming took off 3 bases at V and 0 bases at J, with 13 bases between the two ends.

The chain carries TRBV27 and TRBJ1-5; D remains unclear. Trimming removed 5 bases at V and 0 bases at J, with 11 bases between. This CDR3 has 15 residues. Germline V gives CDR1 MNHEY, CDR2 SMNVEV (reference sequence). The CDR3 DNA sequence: TGTGCCAGCAGTCCCAGCACCTATAGCAATCAGCCCCAGCATTTT. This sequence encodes CASSPSTYSNQPQHF.

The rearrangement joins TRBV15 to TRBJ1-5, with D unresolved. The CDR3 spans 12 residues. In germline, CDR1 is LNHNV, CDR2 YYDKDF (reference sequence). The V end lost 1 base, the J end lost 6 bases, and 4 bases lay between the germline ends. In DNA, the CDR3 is TGTGCCACCAGCAGAGGTACTCAGCCCCAGCATTTT. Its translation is CATSRGTQPQHF.

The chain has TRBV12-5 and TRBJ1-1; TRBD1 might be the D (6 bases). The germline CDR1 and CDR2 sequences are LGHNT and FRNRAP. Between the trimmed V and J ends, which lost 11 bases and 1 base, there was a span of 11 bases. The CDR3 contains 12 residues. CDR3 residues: CAPGVGNTEAFF. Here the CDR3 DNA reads TGTGCTCCAGGGGTGGGGAACACTGAAGCTTTCTTT.

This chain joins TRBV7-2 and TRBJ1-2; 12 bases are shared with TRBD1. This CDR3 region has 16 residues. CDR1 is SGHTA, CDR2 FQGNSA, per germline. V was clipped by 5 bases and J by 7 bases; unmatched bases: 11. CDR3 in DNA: TGTGCCAGCAGCCTCAAGGCCGGGACAGGGGGCGTTGGCTACACCTTC. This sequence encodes CASSLKAGTGGVGYTF.

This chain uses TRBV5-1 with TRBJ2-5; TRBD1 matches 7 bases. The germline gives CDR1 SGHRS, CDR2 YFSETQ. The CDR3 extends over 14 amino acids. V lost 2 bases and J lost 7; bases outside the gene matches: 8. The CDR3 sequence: CASSFGQAQGTQYF. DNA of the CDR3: TGCGCCAGCAGCTTTGGACAGGCCCAGGGGACCCAGTACTTC.

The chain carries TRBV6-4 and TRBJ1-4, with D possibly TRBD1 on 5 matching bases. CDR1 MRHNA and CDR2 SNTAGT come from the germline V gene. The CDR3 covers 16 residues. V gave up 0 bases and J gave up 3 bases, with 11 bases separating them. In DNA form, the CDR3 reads TGTGCCAGCAGTGACTCCAGGGTAATTGCTAATGAAAAACTGTTTTTT. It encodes CASSDSRVIANEKLFF.

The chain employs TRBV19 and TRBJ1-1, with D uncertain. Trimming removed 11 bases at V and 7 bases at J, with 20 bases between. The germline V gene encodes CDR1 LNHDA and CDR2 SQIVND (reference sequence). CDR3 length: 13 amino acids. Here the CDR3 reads CAVSSPPAVEAFF. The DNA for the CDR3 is TGTGCCGTATCTTCCCCCCCGGCAGTTGAAGCTTTCTTT. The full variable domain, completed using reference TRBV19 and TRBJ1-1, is DGGITQSPKYLFRKEGQNVTLSCEQNLNHDAMYWYRQDPGQGLRLIYYSQIVNDFQKGDIAEGYSVSREKKESFPLTVTSAQKNPTAFYLCAVSSPPAVEAFFGQGTRLTVV.

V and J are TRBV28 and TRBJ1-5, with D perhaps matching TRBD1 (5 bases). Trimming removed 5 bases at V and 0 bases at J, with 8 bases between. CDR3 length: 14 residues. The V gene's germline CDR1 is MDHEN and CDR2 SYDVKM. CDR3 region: CASSRQLSNQPQHF. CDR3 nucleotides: TGTGCCAGCAGTCGACAGCTTAGCAATCAGCCCCAGCATTTT.

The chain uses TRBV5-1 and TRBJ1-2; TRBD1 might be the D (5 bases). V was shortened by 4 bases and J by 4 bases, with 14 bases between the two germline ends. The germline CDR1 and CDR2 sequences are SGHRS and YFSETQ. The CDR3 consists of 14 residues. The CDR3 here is CASSGLDRRYGYTF. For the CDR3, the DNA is TGCGCCAGCAGCGGACTCGACAGACGCTATGGCTACACCTTC.

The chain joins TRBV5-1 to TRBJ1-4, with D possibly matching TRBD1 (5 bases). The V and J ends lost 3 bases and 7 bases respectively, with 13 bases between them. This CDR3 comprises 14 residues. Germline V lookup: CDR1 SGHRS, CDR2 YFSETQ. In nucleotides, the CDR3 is TGCGCCAGCAGCTCCGGGACTAAGGGTGAAAAACTGTTTTTT. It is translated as CASSSGTKGEKLFF.

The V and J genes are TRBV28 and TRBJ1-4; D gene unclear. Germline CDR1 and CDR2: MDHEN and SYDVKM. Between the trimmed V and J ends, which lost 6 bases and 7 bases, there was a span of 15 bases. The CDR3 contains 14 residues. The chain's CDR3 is CASSPTPSGEKLFF. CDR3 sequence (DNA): TGTGCCAGCAGCCCTACGCCATCTGGTGAAAAACTGTTTTTT.

CDR3 region: CASSGEGLAGLQILTDTQYF. The CDR3 DNA is TGTGCCAGCAGCGGGGAGGGGCTAGCGGGGCTACAAATCCTCACAGATACGCAGTATTTT. V usage is TRBV7-3 and J usage is TRBJ2-3; 9 positions match TRBD2. This CDR3 comprises 20 residues. Trimming at V came to 5 bases and at J to 2 bases, leaving 20 bases not matched to a gene. The germline V gene encodes CDR1 SGHTA and CDR2 FQGTGA.

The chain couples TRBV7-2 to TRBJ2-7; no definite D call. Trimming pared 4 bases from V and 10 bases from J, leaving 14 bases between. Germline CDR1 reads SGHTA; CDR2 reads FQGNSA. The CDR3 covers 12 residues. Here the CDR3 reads CASSSFGQEQYF. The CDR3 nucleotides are TGTGCCAGCAGCTCGTTTGGGCAAGAACAGTACTTC. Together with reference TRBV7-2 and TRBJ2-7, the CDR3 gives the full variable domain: GAGVSQSPSNKVTEKGKDVELRCDPISGHTALYWYRQSLGQGLEFLIYFQGNSAPDKSGLPSDRFSAERTGGSVSTLTIQRTQQEDSAVYLCASSSFGQEQYFGPGTRLTVT.

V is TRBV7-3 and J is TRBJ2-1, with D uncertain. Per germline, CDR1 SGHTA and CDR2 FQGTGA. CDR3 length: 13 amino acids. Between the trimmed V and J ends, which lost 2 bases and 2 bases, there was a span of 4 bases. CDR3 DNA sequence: TGTGCCAGCAGCTTACGTCCCTACAATGAGCAGTTCTTC. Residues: CASSLRPYNEQFF.

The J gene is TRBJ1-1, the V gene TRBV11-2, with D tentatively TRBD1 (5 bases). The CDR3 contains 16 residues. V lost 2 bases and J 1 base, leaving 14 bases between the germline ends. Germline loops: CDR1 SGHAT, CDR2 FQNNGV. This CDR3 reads CASSLSGTIRNTEAFF. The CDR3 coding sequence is TGTGCCAGCAGCTTAAGTGGGACCATAAGGAACACTGAAGCTTTCTTT.

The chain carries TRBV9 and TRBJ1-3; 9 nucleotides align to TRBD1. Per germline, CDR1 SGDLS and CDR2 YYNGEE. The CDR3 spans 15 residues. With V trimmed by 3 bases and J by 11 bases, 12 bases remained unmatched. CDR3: CASSAGQGTRRAIYF. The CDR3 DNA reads TGTGCCAGCAGCGCTGGACAGGGGACCCGGAGGGCCATATATTTT.